Listed here are 15 T cell receptor beta chains from one sample, sequenced in a study of blood T cell repertoires in COVID-19. The repertoire was sequenced with immunoSEQ multiplex PCR; TCRdb's copy has only in-frame clones and lacks some. The profile shows about 140,000 clones, 80% to 85% of them singletons. The sequenced material came from PBMCs or T cells enriched from blood (not recorded which). Source of these receptors: a man aged 40-55 years with acute COVID-19.

The genes are TRBV20-1 and TRBJ1-2; 10 nucleotides match TRBD1. CDR1 is DFQATT and CDR2 is SNEGSKA in the germline V gene (reference sequence). V lost 3 bases to trimming and J lost 4 bases; unmatched junction nucleotides: 11. The CDR3 has 16 amino acids. This chain's CDR3 is CSASGDRGHISYGYTF. DNA of the CDR3: TGCAGTGCTAGTGGAGACAGGGGGCACATAAGCTATGGCTACACCTTC.

The chain couples TRBV4-1 to TRBJ1-2; no clear D gene. V shed 3 bases and J shed 3 bases, with 14 bases lying between them. Germline CDR1 reads MGHRA; CDR2 reads YSYEKL. The CDR3 has 15 amino acids. CDR3 protein: CASSHPTRRDYGYTF. The CDR3 nucleotides are TGCGCCAGCAGCCACCCGACCCGTCGGGACTATGGCTACACCTTC.

The chain combines TRBV7-2 with TRBJ2-7, with D maybe TRBD1 (5 bases). The germline V and J ends were trimmed by 1 base and 2 bases, with 9 bases remaining between them. The CDR3 has 14 residues. CDR1 and CDR2 (germline): SGHTA, FQGNSA. The CDR3 region is CASSLVGAAYEQYF. CDR3 in DNA: TGTGCCAGCAGCTTAGTTGGGGCAGCCTACGAGCAGTACTTC.

The V gene is TRBV4-3, the J gene TRBJ2-1, with 9 bases fitting TRBD2. Germline lookup yields CDR1 LGHNA and CDR2 YSLEER. The CDR3 length is 21 residues. The trim removed 0 bases at V and 5 bases at J, leaving 20 bases unmatched. The CDR3 reads CASSQDQQPGLAQFPDNEQFF. In DNA, the CDR3 is TGCGCCAGCAGCCAAGATCAACAACCGGGACTAGCTCAATTTCCTGACAATGAGCAGTTCTTC.

The chain employs TRBV2 and TRBJ2-1, with 7 bases aligning to TRBD2. CDR3 size: 15 residues. J gave up 6 bases and V 8 bases, and 13 bases lay outside the gene matches. Germline values: CDR1 SNHLY, CDR2 FYNNEI. The CDR3 region is CASAPGTTSVNEQFF. The DNA of the CDR3 is TGTGCCAGCGCCCCTGGCACTACTAGCGTCAATGAGCAGTTCTTC.

This chain uses TRBV29-1 with TRBJ2-7; a weak D match, TRBD1 (7 bases). The V and J ends lost 7 bases and 4 bases respectively, with 17 bases between them. Germline V gene data show CDR1 as SQVTM and CDR2 as ANQGSEA. This CDR3 is built from 13 residues. In nucleotides, the CDR3 is TGCAGCGCCGGACAGGAGGGACGGTACGAGCAGTACTTC. Protein product: CSAGQEGRYEQYF.

V usage is TRBV5-6 and J usage is TRBJ1-2; D gene uncertain. The CDR3 has 11 amino acids. Trimming pared 3 bases from V and 3 bases from J, leaving 3 bases between. Per the germline V gene, CDR1 is SGHDT and CDR2 is YYEEEE. The CDR3 here is CASSSDYGYTF. DNA of the CDR3: TGTGCCAGCAGCTCTGACTATGGCTACACCTTC. The full variable domain, completed using reference TRBV5-6 and TRBJ1-2, is DAGVTQSPTHLIKTRGQQVTLRCSPKSGHDTVSWYQQALGQGPQFIFQYYEEEERQRGNFPDRFSGHQFPNYSSELNVNALLLGDSALYLCASSSDYGYTFGSGTRLTVV.

CDR3 in amino acids: CSVEEGTGLGTIYF. The DNA for the CDR3 is TGCAGCGTTGAAGAAGGGACAGGGCTGGGCACCATATATTTT. The chain links TRBV29-1 to TRBJ1-3; 9 bases agree with TRBD1. Germline V gives CDR1 SQVTM, CDR2 ANQGSEA. This CDR3 comprises 14 residues. Trimming cost V 0 bases and J 9 bases; bases outside gene matches: 6.

J is TRBJ2-2 and V is TRBV11-3; the match to TRBD1 covers 7 bases. From germline, CDR1 is SGHNT and CDR2 YENEEA. This CDR3 has 16 amino acids. J gave up 7 bases and V 3 bases, and 11 bases lay outside the gene matches. CDR3 DNA sequence: TGTGCCAGCAGCTTTCTAGGGGGCGGATTGCACGGGGAGCTGTTTTTT. Protein sequence: CASSFLGGGLHGELFF.

The chain couples TRBV2 to TRBJ2-6; 8 bases agree with TRBD1. The germline V gene encodes CDR1 SNHLY and CDR2 FYNNEI. There are 17 residues in the CDR3. V shed 4 bases, J shed 0 bases, and the junction held 5 bases outside the gene matches. Here the CDR3 reads CASSGTGGSSGANVLTF. CDR3 bases: TGTGCCAGCAGTGGAACAGGGGGGAGCTCTGGGGCCAACGTCCTGACTTTC. Looking up the rest from reference TRBV2 and TRBJ2-6 gives the full variable domain: EPEVTQTPSHQVTQMGQEVILRCVPISNHLYFYWYRQILGQKVEFLVSFYNNEISEKSEIFDDQFSVERPDGSNFTLKIRSTKLEDSAMYFCASSGTGGSSGANVLTFGAGSRLTVL.

The V and J genes are TRBV5-1 and TRBJ1-1; 8 bases match TRBD1. The germline gives CDR1 SGHRS, CDR2 YFSETQ. V gave up 4 bases and J gave up 5 bases; unmatched junction bases: 10. The CDR3 runs 15 residues. The DNA of the CDR3 is TGCGCCAGCAGCCCACAGGGGGAGACCGGGACTGAAGCTTTCTTT. Protein sequence: CASSPQGETGTEAFF.

This chain connects TRBV2 to TRBJ2-7, with D possibly TRBD1 on 5 matching bases. This CDR3 is built from 13 residues. The germline V gene has CDR1 SNHLY and CDR2 FYNNEI. Trimming removed 10 bases from V and 5 bases from J, with 18 bases in between. CDR3 amino acids: CATGLYPGNEQYF. The CDR3 DNA sequence: TGTGCCACCGGATTATACCCAGGGAACGAGCAGTACTTC.

CDR3: CASSVGSQETQYF. The CDR3 bases are TGTGCCAGCAGCGTCGGGTCCCAAGAGACCCAGTACTTC. This chain connects TRBV7-7 to TRBJ2-5; D is unclear. CDR3 length: 13 amino acids. Germline V gene sequence: CDR1 SSHAT, CDR2 FNYEAQ (reference sequence). Trimming took 5 bases from V and 1 from J, leaving 8 bases between them.

The CDR3 DNA reads TGTGCCTGGAGTGCCCGGGACAGCGTCCAAGAGACCCAGTACTTC. It specifies CAWSARDSVQETQYF. The chain combines TRBV30 with TRBJ2-5; 7 bases map to TRBD1. The CDR3 runs to 15 residues. Trimming cost V 1 base and J 1 base; bases outside gene matches: 6. Germline V gives CDR1 GTSNPN, CDR2 SVGIG (reference sequence).

V is TRBV5-1 and J is TRBJ2-7; TRBD1 matches at 7 bases. Germline values: CDR1 SGHRS, CDR2 YFSETQ. V was pared by 4 bases and J by 0 bases, with 7 bases of the junction left unmatched. The CDR3 sequence is 15 residues long. The CDR3 sequence: CASSERQGVSYEQYF. The CDR3 region has the DNA TGCGCCAGCAGCGAAAGACAGGGTGTCTCCTACGAGCAGTACTTC.